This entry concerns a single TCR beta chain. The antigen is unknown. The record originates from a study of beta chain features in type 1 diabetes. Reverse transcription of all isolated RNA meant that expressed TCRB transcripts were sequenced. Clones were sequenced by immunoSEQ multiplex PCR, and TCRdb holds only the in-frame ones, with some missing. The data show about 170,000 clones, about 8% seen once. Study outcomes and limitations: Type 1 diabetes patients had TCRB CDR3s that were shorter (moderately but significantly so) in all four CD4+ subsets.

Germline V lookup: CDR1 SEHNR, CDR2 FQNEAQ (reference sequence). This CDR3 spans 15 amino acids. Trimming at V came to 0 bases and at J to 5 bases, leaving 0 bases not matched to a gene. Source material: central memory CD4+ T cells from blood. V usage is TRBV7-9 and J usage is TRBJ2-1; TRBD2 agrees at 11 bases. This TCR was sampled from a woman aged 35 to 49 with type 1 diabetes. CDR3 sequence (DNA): TGTGCCAGCAGCTTAGCTAGCGGGGGGGACAATGAGCAGTTCTTC. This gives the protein CASSLASGGDNEQFF.